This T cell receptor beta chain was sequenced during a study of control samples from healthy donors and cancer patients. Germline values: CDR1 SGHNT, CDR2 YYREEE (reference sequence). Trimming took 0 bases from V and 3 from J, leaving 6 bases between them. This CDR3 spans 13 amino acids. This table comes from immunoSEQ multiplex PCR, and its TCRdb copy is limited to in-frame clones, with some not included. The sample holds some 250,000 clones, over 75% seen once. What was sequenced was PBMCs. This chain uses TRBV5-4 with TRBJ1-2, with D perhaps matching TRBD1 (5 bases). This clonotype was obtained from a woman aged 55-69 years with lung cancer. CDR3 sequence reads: CASSLVGDYGYTF. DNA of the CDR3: TGTGCCAGCAGCTTGGTAGGGGACTATGGCTACACCTTC.